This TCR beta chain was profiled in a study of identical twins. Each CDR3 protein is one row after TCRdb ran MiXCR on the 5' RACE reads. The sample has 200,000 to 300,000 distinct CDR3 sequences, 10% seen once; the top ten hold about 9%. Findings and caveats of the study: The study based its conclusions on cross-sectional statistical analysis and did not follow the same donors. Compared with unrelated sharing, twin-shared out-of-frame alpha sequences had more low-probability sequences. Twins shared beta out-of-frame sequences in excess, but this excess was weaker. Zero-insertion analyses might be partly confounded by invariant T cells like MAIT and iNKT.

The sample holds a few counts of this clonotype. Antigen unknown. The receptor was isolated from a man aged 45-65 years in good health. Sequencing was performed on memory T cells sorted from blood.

The CDR3 loop is CSARPSSGLSYEQYF. Here the CDR3 DNA reads TGCAGTGCTCGCCCAAGTAGCGGGTTATCCTACGAGCAGTACTTC. The chain carries TRBV20-1 and TRBJ2-7; 7 nucleotides align to TRBD2. J gave up 1 base and V 5 bases, and 11 bases lay outside the gene matches. Germline CDR1 reads DFQATT; CDR2 reads SNEGSKA (reference sequence). The CDR3 is made up of 15 amino acids.